This TCR beta chain emerged from a study of T cell responses to AZD1222 COVID-19 vaccine. With regard to this clone: Its specificity is unknown.

Regarding the study as a whole: Regions 160-218 and 743-854 dominated among vaccine-associated CD4 TCRs spanning spike.

This CDR3 region has 18 residues. In germline, CDR1 is KGHSY, CDR2 FQNENV. Losses at the gene ends were 2 bases for V and 0 bases for J; bases not matched to a gene: 9. Profiling relied on immunoSEQ multiplex PCR, and the TCRdb table lists in-frame clones only, not all of them. The sample has about 140,000 clones; the top ten hold under 2.5%. This receptor was identified in an adult in good health. This rearrangement joins TRBV16 to TRBJ1-1, with 10 bases aligning to TRBD1. Specimen: peripheral blood. The CDR3 protein is CASSQTSGQGGMNTEAFF. CDR3 DNA: TGTGCCAGCAGCCAAACTTCTGGACAGGGGGGGATGAACACTGAAGCTTTCTTT.